This TCR beta chain originates from a study of T cells after yellow fever vaccination. This clonotype was seen repeatedly, ten times or more. TCRdb used MiXCR to reprocess the 5' RACE reads, holding one entry per CDR3 protein. This table holds under 300,000 distinct CDR3 sequences, less than 8.5% found once. Germline values: CDR1 SGHTA, CDR2 FQGNSA. The J segment lost 2 bases and the V segment lost 0 bases, leaving 4 bases of the junction unmatched. The CDR3 runs to 16 residues. This sequence originates from a man aged 30 to 39 who received the YFV17D yellow fever vaccine. This material consisted of CD4+ T cells sorted from PBMCs, taken 15 days after the yellow fever booster vaccination. The chain combines TRBV7-2 with TRBJ2-3; TRBD2 matches 8 bases. CDR3 nucleotide sequence: TGTGCCAGCAGCTTAGCGCCTAGCGGGTACACAGATACGCAGTATTTT. Residues: CASSLAPSGYTDTQYF. The entire variable domain, with the rest obtained from reference TRBV7-2 and TRBJ2-3, is as follows: GAGVSQSPSNKVTEKGKDVELRCDPISGHTALYWYRQSLGQGLEFLIYFQGNSAPDKSGLPSDRFSAERTGGSVSTLTIQRTQQEDSAVYLCASSLAPSGYTDTQYFGPGTRLTVL.